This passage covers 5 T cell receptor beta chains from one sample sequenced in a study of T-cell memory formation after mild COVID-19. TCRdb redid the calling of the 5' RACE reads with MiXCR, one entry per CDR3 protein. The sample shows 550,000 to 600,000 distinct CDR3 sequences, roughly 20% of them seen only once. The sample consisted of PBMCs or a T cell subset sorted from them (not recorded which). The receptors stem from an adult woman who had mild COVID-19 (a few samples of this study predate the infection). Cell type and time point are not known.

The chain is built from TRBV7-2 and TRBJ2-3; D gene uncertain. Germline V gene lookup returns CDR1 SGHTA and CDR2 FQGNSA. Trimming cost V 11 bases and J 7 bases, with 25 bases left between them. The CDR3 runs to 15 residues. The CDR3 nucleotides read TGTGCCCCACCCCAGCCCCCTACGTCCGTACATACGCAGTATTTT. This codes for CAPPQPPTSVHTQYF.

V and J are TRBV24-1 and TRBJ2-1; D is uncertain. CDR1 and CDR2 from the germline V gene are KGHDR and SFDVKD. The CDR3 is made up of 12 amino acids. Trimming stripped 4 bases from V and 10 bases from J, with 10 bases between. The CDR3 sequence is CATSDYAREQFF. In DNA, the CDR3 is TGTGCCACCAGTGACTACGCCCGGGAGCAGTTCTTC.

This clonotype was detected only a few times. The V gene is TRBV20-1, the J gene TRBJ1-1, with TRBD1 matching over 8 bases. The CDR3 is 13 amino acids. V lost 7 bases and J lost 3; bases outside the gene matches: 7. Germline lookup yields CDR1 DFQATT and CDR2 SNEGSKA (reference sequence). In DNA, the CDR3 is TGCAGTGGGAGGACAGGGAGGCACACTGAAGCTTTCTTT. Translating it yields CSGRTGRHTEAFF.

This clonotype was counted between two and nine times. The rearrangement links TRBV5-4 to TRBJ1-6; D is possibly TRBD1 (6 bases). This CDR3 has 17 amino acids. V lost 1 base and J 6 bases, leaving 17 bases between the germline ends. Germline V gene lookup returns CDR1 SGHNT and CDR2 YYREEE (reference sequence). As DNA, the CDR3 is TGTGCCAGCAGCTTGAACAGGGCCGCGTCGGGTAATTCACCCCTCCACTTT. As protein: CASSLNRAASGNSPLHF.

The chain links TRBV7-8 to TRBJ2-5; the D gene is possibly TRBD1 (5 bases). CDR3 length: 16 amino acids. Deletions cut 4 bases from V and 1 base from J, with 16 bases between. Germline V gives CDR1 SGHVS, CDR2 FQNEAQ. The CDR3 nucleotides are TGTGCCAGCAGCTCTAATGGACACCTACTCCAAGAGACCCAGTACTTC. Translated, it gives CASSSNGHLLQETQYF.